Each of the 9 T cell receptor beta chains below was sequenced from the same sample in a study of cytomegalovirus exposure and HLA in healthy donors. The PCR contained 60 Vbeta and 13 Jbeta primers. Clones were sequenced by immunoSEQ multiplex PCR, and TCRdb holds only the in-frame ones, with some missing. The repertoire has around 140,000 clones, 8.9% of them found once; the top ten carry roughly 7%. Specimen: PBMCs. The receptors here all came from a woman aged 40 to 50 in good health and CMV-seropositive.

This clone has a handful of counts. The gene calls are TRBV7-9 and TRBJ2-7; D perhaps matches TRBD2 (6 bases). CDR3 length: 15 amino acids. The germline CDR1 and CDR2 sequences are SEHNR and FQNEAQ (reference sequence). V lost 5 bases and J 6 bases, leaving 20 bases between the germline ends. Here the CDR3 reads CASSGGVTTRSEQYF. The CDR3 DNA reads TGTGCCAGCAGCGGAGGGGTGACTACCAGAAGCGAGCAGTACTTC.

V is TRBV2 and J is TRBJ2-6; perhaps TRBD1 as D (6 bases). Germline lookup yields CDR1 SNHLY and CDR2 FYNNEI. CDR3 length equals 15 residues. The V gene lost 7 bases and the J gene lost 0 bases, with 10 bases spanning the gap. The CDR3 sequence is CASIWTVSGANVLTF. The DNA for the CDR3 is TGTGCCAGCATTTGGACAGTCTCTGGGGCCAACGTCCTGACTTTC.

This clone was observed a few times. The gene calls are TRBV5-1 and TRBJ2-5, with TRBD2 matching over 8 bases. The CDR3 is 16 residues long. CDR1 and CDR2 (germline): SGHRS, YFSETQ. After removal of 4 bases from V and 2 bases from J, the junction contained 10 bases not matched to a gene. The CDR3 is CASSPYGGGRQETQYF. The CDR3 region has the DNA TGCGCCAGCAGCCCGTACGGGGGGGGGCGACAAGAGACCCAGTACTTC.

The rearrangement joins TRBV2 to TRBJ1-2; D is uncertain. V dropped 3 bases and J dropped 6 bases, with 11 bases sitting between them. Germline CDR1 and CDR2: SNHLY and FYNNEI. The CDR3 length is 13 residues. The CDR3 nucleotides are TGTGCCAGCAGTGATGTCGGGGATCATGGCTACACCTTC. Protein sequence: CASSDVGDHGYTF.

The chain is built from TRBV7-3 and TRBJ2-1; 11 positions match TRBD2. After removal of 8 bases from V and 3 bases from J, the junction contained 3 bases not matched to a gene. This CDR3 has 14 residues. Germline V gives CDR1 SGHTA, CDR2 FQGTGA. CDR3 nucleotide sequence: TGTGCCAGCGGCCTAGCGGGGGGCTACAATGAGCAGTTCTTC. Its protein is CASGLAGGYNEQFF.

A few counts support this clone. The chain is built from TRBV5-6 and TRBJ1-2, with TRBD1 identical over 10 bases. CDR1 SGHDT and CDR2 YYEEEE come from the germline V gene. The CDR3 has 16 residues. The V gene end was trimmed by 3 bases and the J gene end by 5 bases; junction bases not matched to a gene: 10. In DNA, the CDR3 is TGTGCCAGCAGCTCCCCGCTGGGACAGGGGAATTATGGCTACACCTTC. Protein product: CASSSPLGQGNYGYTF.

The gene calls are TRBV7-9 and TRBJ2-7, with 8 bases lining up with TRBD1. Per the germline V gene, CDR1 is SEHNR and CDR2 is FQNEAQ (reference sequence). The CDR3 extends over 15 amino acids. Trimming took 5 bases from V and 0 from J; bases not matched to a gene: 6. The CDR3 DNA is TGTGCCAGCAGCGATCCGGGACAGGTCTCCTACGAGCAGTACTTC. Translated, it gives CASSDPGQVSYEQYF.

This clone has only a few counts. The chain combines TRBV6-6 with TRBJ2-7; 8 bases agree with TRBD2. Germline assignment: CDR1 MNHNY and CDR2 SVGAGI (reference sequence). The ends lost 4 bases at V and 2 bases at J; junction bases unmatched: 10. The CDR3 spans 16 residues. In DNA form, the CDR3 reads TGTGCCAGCAGTTTACCCGGGGGGGCGGGAACCTACGAGCAGTACTTC. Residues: CASSLPGGAGTYEQYF.

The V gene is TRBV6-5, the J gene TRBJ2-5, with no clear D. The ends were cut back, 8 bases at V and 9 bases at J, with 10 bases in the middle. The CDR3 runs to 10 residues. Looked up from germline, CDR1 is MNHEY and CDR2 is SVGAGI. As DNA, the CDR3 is TGTGCCAGCGGAGTACAAGCCCAGTACTTC. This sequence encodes CASGVQAQYF.